A single T cell receptor (beta chain) is shown here with its context. The sample comes from a study of blood T cell repertoires in COVID-19. Study-level background: The samples span acute and convalescent COVID-19 from the United States, Italy and Spain.

Participants were aged roughly 18 to 89 years from roughly 25 US areas. In Cohort 3, a recovered donor had either two negative PCRs, clearance, or symptom resolution. Measured with immunoSEQ multiplex PCR; TCRdb has only the in-frame clones, and not every one. The sample lists about 180,000 clones, about 90% occurring once. Germline V lookup: CDR1 MNHEY, CDR2 SVGAGI. Trimming cost V 4 bases and J 5 bases; bases outside gene matches: 8. CDR3 length equals 14 residues. The sample was PBMCs or T cells enriched from blood (not recorded which). This chain uses TRBV6-5 with TRBJ2-7, with 7 bases fitting TRBD1. This receptor was obtained from a woman aged 18 to 35 who had recovered from COVID-19. This CDR3 reads CASSSDRPGNEQYF. The CDR3 DNA sequence: TGTGCCAGCAGTTCGGACAGGCCTGGGAACGAGCAGTACTTC.